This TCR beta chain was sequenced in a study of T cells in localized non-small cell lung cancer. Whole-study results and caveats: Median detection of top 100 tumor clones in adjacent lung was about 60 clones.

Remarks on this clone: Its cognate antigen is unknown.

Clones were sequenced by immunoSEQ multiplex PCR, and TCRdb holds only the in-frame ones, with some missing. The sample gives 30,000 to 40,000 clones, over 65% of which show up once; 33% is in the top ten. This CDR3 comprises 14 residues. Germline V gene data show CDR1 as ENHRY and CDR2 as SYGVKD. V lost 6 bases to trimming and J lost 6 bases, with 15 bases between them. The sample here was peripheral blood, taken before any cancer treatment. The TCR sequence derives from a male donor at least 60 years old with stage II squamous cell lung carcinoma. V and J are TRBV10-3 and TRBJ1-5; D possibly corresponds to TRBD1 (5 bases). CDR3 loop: CAISRDPQGQPQHF. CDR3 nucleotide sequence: TGTGCCATCAGCCGGGACCCCCAAGGTCAGCCCCAGCATTTT.